This TCR beta chain was observed in a study of shared T cell receptors in the human thymus. Measured with immunoSEQ multiplex PCR; TCRdb has only the in-frame clones, and not every one. Of just under 550,000 clones in the sample, 70% to 80% were seen once. Trimming took 0 bases from V and 2 from J; bases not matched to a gene: 7. The CDR3 runs to 17 residues. In germline, CDR1 is LNHNV, CDR2 YYDKDF (reference sequence). The sample was also reused in another study, on human thymus T cells. That publication notes: Resections that were taken during corrective heart surgery supplied the thymus tissue. Blood and thymic repertoires both appeared biased in V and J gene usage. Related research described thymic repertoires that were highly overlapping among unrelated individuals.

Input material: thymocytes. This clonotype was obtained from a boy under two years old with a congenital heart defect. The rearrangement uses TRBV15 and TRBJ2-7, with 10 bases matching TRBD2. CDR3: CATSREARTSGPYEQYF. CDR3 sequence (DNA): TGTGCCACCAGCAGAGAGGCTCGGACTAGCGGTCCCTACGAGCAGTACTTC.